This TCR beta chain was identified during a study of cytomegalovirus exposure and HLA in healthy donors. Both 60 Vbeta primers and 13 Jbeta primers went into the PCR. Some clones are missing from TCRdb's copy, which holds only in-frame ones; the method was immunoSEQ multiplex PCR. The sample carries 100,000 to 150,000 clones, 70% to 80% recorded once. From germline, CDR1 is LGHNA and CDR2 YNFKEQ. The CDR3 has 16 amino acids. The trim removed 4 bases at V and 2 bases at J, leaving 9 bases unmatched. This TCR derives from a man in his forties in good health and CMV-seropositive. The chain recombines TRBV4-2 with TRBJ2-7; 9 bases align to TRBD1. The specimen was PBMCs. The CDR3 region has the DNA TGTGCCAGCAGCCTTGGGGGAGGGACAGGGACCTACGAGCAGTACTTC. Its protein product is CASSLGGGTGTYEQYF.